This TCR beta chain was captured by sequencing in a study of blood T cell repertoires in COVID-19. Study-wide context: Material from acute and convalescent COVID-19 was sourced from the United States, Italy and Spain. The analysed material was cDNA or gDNA that came from T cells, B-cell-depleted T cells, or PBMCs.

The J segment lost 3 bases and the V segment lost 2 bases, leaving 6 bases of the junction unmatched. CDR1 and CDR2 from the germline V gene are MNHEY and SMNVEV (reference sequence). CDR3 length equals 15 residues. Original handling: For nucleated cells, counts were estimated from reference gene primer amplification. Repertoires were generated with immunoSEQ multiplex PCR, while TCRdb's copy carries only in-frame clones and drops some. V and J calls and clone size are as listed in that table; D and trimming were resolved from the DNA. The table records 68,000 or so clones, about 90% of them present only once.

The chain carries TRBV27 and TRBJ2-7; 8 bases agree with TRBD1. The clonotype comes from a woman aged 45-65 years with COVID-19, enrolled during active disease. Sequencing was performed on peripheral blood. CDR3 loop: CASSLGTGGYYEQYF. The CDR3 nucleotides are TGTGCCAGCAGTTTAGGAACAGGGGGTTACTACGAGCAGTACTTC.